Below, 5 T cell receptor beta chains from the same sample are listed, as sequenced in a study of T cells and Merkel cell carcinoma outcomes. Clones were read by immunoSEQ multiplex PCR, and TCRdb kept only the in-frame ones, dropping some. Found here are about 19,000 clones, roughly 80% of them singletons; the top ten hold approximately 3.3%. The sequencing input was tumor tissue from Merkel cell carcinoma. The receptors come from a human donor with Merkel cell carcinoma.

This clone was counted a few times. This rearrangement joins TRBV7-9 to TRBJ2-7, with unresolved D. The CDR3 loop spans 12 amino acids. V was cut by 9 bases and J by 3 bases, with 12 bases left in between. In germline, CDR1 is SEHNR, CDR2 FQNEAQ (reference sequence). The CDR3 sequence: CASAGQIYEQYF. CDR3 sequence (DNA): TGTGCCAGTGCCGGGCAGATCTACGAGCAGTACTTC.

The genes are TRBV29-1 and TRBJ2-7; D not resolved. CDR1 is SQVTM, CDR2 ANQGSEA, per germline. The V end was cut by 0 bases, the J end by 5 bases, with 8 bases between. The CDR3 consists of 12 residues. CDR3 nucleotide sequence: TGCAGCGTTGAAGATCGGATACACGAGCAGTACTTC. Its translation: CSVEDRIHEQYF.

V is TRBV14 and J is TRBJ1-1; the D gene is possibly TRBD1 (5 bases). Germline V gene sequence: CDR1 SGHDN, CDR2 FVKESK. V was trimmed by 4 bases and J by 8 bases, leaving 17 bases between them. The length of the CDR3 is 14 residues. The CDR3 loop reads CASSRLWGEGEAFF. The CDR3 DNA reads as TGTGCCAGCAGCCGGCTGTGGGGGGAGGGCGAAGCTTTCTTT.

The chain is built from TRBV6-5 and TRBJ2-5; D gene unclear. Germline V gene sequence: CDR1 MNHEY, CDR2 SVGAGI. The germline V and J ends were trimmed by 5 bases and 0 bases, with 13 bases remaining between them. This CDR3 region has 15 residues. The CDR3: CASSPRSYYQETQYF. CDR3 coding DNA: TGTGCCAGCAGTCCCCGGAGTTATTACCAAGAGACCCAGTACTTC.

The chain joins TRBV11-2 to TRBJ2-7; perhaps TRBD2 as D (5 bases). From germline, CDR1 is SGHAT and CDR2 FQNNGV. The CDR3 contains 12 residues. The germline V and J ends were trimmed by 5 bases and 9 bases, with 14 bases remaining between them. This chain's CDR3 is CASSPLAGGQYF. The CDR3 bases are TGTGCCAGCAGCCCTCTCGCCGGAGGGCAGTACTTC.